The source of this T cell receptor (beta chain) is a study of OX40 agonist ivuxolimab in advanced cancers. Turning to the study itself: All patients had ivuxolimab intravenously every 2 weeks at 0.01 to 10 mg/kg.

Germline lookup yields CDR1 LGHNA and CDR2 YSLEER. The CDR3 loop spans 16 amino acids. J lost 2 bases, V lost 0 bases, and 6 bases had no gene match. Assay: immunoSEQ multiplex PCR; the TCRdb copy retains only in-frame clones and omits some. This table has 100,000 to 150,000 clones, 80% to 95% appearing once. This clone has a single count. Its target is unknown. Study-wide results and limits: Expanded clones were, on average, more numerous among CD8+ T cells than CD4+.

J is TRBJ2-7 and V is TRBV4-3; 8 bases align to TRBD2. The sequences come from CD4+ or CD8+ T cells sorted from blood, collected in a trial of the OX40 agonist ivuxolimab. The clonotype comes from an adult with an advanced solid tumor such as melanoma, head and neck, liver or kidney cancer. The CDR3 DNA reads as TGCGCCAGCAGCCAAGATCTGACGGGAGGGCCCTACGAGCAGTACTTC. This codes for CASSQDLTGGPYEQYF.